This TCR beta chain stems from a study of blood T cells in healthy people across ages. Points from the study as a whole: As age increased, TCR beta diversity per million T cells fell in a roughly linear fashion. Across samples, TCR beta diversity tracked strongly with naive T cell percentage.

The CDR3 totals 19 residues. The germline V gene has CDR1 SGHVS and CDR2 FQNEAQ. V gave up 1 base and J gave up 0 bases, with 20 bases separating them. A second PCR of roughly 7 to 11 cycles used a sample-barcoded 5' primer and a J-beta primer mix. Carrying 12 random nucleotides, a template-switch adaptor labeled each individual cDNA molecule. TCRdb reanalysed the 5' RACE reads using MiXCR and keeps one entry per CDR3 protein. The sample lists 850,000 to 950,000 distinct CDR3 sequences; more than 25% were seen once. Of note for this clonotype: Antigen specificity is unknown. This could be a read error, since a much larger clone is one nucleotide away.

There were at least 5 micrograms of total RNA extracted from every sample. The source material was blood. The V and J genes are TRBV7-8 and TRBJ2-3; D call uncertain. The receptor was derived from an elderly woman in good health. In DNA form, the CDR3 reads TGTGCCAGCAGCTTAGGGCCCAAGTCTAGGCTCACTAGCACAGATACGCAGTATTTT. It yields the protein CASSLGPKSRLTSTDTQYF.